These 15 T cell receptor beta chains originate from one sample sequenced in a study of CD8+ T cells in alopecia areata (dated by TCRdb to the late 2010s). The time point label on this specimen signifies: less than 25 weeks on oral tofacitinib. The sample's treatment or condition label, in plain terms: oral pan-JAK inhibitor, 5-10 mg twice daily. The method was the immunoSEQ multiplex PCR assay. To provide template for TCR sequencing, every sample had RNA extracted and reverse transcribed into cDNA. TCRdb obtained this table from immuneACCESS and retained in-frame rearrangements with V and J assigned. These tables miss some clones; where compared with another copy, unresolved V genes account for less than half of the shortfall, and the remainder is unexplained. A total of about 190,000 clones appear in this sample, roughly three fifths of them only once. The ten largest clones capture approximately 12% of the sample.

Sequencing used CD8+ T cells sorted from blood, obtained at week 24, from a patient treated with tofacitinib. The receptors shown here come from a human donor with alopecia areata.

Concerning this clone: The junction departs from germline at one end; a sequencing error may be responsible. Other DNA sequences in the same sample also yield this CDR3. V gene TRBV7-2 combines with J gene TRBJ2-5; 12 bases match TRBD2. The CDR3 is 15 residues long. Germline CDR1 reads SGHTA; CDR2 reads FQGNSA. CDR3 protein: CASSLAGGIQETQYF. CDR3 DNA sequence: TGTGCCAGCAGCCTAGCGGGGGGGATTCAAGAGACCCAGTACTTC.

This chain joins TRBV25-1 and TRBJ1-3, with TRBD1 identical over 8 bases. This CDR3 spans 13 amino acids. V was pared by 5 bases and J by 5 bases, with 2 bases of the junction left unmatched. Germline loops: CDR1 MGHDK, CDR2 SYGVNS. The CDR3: CASSSRGRNTIYF. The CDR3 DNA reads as TGTGCCAGCAGTTCCAGGGGGCGAAACACCATATATTTT.

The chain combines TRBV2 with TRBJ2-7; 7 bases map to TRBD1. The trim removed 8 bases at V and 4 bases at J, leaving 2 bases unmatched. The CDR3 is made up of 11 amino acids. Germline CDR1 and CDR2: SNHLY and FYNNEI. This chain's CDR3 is CASDRAYEQYF. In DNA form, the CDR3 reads TGTGCCAGCGACAGGGCTTACGAGCAGTACTTC.

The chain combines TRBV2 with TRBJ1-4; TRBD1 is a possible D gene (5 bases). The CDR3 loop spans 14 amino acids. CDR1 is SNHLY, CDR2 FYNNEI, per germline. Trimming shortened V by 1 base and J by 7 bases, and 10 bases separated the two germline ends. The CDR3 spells CASSEVQGGEKLFF. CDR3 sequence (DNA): TGTGCCAGCAGTGAAGTGCAGGGTGGTGAAAAACTGTTTTTT.

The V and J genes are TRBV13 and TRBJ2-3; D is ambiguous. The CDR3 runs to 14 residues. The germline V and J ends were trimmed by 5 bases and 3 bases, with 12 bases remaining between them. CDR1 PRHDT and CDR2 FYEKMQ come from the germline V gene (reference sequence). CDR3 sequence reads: CASSPRTLTDTQYF. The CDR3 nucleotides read TGTGCCAGCAGCCCCCGGACCTTAACAGATACGCAGTATTTT.

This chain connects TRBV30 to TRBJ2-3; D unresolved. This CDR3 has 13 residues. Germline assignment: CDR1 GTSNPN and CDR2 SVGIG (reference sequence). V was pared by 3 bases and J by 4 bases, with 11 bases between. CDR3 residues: CAWSDTLADTQYF. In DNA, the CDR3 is TGTGCCTGGAGCGACACCCTAGCAGATACGCAGTATTTT.

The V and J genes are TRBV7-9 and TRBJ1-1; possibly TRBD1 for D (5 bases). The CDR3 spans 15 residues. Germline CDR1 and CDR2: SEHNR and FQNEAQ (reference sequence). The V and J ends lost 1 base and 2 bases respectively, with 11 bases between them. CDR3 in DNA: TGTGCCAGCAGCTTAGACTCAGGGTCAAACACTGAAGCTTTCTTT. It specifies CASSLDSGSNTEAFF.

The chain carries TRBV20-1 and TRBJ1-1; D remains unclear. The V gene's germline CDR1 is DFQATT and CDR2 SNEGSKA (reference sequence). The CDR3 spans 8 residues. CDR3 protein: CRLKEAFF. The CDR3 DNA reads TGCAGACTTAAAGAAGCTTTCTTT.

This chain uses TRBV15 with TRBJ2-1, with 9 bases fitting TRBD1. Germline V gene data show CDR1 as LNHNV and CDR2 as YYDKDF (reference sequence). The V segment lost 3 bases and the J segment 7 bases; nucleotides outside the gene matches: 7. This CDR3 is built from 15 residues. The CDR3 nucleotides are TGTGCCACCAGCAGCCGGGACAGGGTTCAGAATGAGCAGTTCTTC. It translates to CATSSRDRVQNEQFF.

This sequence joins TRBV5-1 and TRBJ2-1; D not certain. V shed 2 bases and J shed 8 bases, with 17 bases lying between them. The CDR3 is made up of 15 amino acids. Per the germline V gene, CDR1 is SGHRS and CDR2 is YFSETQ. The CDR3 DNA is TGCGCCAGCAGCTTAGGCGATGGAAAAAGGGATGAGCAGTTCTTC. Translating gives CASSLGDGKRDEQFF.

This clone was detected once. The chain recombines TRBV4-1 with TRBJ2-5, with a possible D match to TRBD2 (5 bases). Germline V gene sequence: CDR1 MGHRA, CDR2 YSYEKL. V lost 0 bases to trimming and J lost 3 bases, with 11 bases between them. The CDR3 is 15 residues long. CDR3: CASSQEGRGKETQYF. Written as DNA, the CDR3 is TGCGCCAGCAGCCAAGAAGGGAGAGGAAAAGAGACCCAGTACTTC.

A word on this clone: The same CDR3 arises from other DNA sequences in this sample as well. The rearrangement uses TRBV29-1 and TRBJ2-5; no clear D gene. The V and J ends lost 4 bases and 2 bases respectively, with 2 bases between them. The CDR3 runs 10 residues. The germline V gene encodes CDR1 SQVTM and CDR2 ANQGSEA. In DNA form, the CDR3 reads TGCAGCGTTGCGCAAGAGACCCAGTACTTC. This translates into CSVAQETQYF.

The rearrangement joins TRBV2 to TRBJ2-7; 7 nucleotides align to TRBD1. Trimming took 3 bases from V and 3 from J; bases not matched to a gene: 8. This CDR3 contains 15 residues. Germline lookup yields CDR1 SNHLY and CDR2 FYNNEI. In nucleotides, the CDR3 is TGTGCCAGCAGTGAGCTAGGGACAGACCTCTACGAGCAGTACTTC. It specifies CASSELGTDLYEQYF.

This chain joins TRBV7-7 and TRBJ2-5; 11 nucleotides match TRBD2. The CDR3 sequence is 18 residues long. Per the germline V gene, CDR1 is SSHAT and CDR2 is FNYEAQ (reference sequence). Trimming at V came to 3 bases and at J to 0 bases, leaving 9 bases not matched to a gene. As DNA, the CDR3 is TGTGCCAGCAGCTTTGGGCTAGCGGGGGGACGCTACCAAGAGACCCAGTACTTC. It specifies CASSFGLAGGRYQETQYF. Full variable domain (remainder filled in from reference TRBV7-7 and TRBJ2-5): GAGVSQSPRYKVTKRGQDVTLRCDPISSHATLYWYQQALGQGPEFLTYFNYEAQPDKSGLPSDRFSAERPEGSISTLTIQRTEQRDSAMYRCASSFGLAGGRYQETQYFGPGTRLLVL.

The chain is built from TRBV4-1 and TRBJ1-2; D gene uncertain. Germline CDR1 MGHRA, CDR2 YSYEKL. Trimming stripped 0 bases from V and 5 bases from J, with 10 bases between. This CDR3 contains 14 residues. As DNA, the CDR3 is TGCGCCAGCAGCCAAGATTTGACCACTTATGGCTACACCTTC. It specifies CASSQDLTTYGYTF.